The clone carrying this T cell receptor beta chain appeared many times. Its antigen is still unknown. The source of the sample is a study of T cells in Graves' hyperthyroidism and ophthalmopathy. Looking at the study overall: Peripheral blood draws took place at initial diagnosis, ahead of any treatment. Overall study results and limits: Ophthalmopathy onset followed model prediction by a median about six months.

With a duration under 2 months, the hyperthyroidism was newly diagnosed in patients aged 18 to 65. PBMCs were collected from a roughly 9.7 ml volume of fresh peripheral blood. Amplified TCR beta CDR3 regions derived from RNA transcripts. The primer set for the first-round RT-PCR of the TCR CDR3 was HTBI. TCRdb analysed the multiplex PCR reads with MiXCR anew, one entry per CDR3 protein. The sample shows around 690,000 distinct CDR3 sequences, 17% of them seen only once. The sequence was obtained from a man over 45 with Graves' hyperthyroidism. Sequenced material: blood.

The CDR3 sequence: CASSPPVVEWRETNTGELFF. CDR3 sequence (DNA): TGCGCCAGCAGCCCCCCCGTGGTAGAATGGCGGGAGACCAACACCGGGGAGCTGTTTTTT. The genes are TRBV5-1 and TRBJ2-2, with TRBD2 matching over 7 bases. The CDR3 extends over 20 amino acids. Germline values: CDR1 SGHRS, CDR2 YFSETQ. V gave up 4 bases and J gave up 2 bases; unmatched junction bases: 20.